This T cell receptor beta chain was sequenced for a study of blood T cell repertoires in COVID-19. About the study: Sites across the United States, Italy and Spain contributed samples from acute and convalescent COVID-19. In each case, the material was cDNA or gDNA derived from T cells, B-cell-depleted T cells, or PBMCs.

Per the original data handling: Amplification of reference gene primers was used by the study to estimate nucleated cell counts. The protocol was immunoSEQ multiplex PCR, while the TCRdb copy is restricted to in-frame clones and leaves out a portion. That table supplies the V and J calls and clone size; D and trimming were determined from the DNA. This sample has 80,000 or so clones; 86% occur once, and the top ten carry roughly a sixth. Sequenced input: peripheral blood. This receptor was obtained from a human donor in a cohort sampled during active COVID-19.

The CDR3 protein is CASSLARVTDTQYF. CDR3 sequence (DNA): TGTGCCAGCAGCTTAGCGCGGGTCACAGATACGCAGTATTTT. V usage is TRBV7-9 and J usage is TRBJ2-3; D possibly corresponds to TRBD2 (5 bases). Germline CDR1 reads SEHNR; CDR2 reads FQNEAQ (reference sequence). V lost 0 bases to trimming and J lost 2 bases, with 6 bases between them. This CDR3 contains 14 residues.